This is a list of T cell receptor beta chains from one sample in a study of T cell responses to AZD1222 COVID-19 vaccine. Repertoires were generated with immunoSEQ multiplex PCR, while TCRdb's copy carries only in-frame clones and drops some. The data contain some 120,000 clones, 90% of them seen just once; the ten biggest clones take up approximately 7.5%. This specimen was peripheral blood, taken on day 0 of AZD1222 vaccination. These receptors all stem from an adult in good health. The CDR3 runs from the conserved cysteine through the conserved F or W. D genes are given only for firm matches.

>TRBJ1-1|TRBV7-9|NA
TGTGCCAGCAGCTTAGGCGAGAACACTGAAGCTTTCTTT
CASSLGENTEAFF
>TRBJ1-1|TRBV2|NA
TGTGCCAGCAGTTATGGGGGCGCAGGAACTGAAGCTTTCTTT
CASSYGGAGTEAFF
>TRBJ1-1|TRBV24-1|NA
TGTGCCACCAGTGACAGGAGGCGCGAGAATGAAGCTTTCTTT
CATSDRRRENEAFF
>TRBJ1-2|TRBV2|TRBD1
TGTGCCAGCAACGTAAAGAGACAGGGGAATGGCTACACCTTC
CASNVKRQGNGYTF
>TRBJ2-4|TRBV30|TRBD1
TGTGCCTGGTCCTCGGCGGGGACAGGGGGAAACATTCAGTACTTC
CAWSSAGTGGNIQYF
>TRBJ2-7|TRBV27|TRBD1
TGTGCCAGCAGTACCTCCGGGACAGGGGGAGAGGGCGAGCAGTACTTC
CASSTSGTGGEGEQYF
>TRBJ2-1|TRBV10-3|TRBD2
TGTGCCATAAGGACTAGCGGGGATTACAATGAGCAGTTCTTC
CAIRTSGDYNEQFF
>TRBJ1-1|TRBV15|TRBD1
TGTGCCACCAGCCCCCAGACAGGGAGGGCTTTCTTT
CATSPQTGRAFF
>TRBJ2-1|TRBV5-1|TRBD2
TGCGCCAGCAGCACCGGACTAGCGGGAGCAGATGAGCAGTTCTTC
CASSTGLAGADEQFF
>TRBJ2-7|TRBV24-1|TRBD1
TGTGCCACCAGTGATTTGTTAGGGGGCGGTGTTTATGAGCAGTACTTC
CATSDLLGGGVYEQYF